This T cell receptor beta chain was recovered during a study of blood T cells in healthy people across ages. Study results and caveats: Unknown CMV status may confound age-related changes in expanded clones. Observed TCR beta diversity per million T cells went down as age went up. This fall followed a roughly linear course with age.

A second about 6 to 11 cycle PCR used barcoded and J-beta primers. MiXCR, applied by TCRdb to the 5' RACE reads, yields one record per CDR3 protein. The repertoire consists of about 1.8 million distinct CDR3 sequences, with around 50% occurring once and the leading ten covering 2.1%. The table lists this clonotype with a count of one. What it binds is unknown. Total RNA, at least 5 micrograms per sample, was extracted from PBMCs. The V end lost 6 bases, the J end lost 7 bases, and 21 bases lay between the germline ends. This CDR3 is 15 amino acids long. From germline, CDR1 is MNHEY and CDR2 SVGAGI. This sequence originates from a woman in her 40s in good health. The sample was blood. The V call is TRBV6-5, the J call TRBJ1-2; the D gene is possibly TRBD1 (5 bases). CDR3 in DNA: TGTGCCAGCAGCTGGGGTTGGGACTCCCCCTCTGGCTACACCTTC. Its translation is CASSWGWDSPSGYTF.